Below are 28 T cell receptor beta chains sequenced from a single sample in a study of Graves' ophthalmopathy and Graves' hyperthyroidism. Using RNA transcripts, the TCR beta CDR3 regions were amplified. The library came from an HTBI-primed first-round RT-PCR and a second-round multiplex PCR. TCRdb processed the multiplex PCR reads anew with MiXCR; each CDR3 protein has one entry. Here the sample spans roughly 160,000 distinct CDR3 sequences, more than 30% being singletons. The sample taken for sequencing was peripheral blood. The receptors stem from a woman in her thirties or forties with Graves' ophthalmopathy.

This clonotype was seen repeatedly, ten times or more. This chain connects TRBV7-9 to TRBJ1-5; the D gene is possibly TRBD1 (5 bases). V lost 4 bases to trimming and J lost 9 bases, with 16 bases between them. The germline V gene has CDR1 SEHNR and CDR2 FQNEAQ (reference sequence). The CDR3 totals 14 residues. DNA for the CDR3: TGTGCCAGCAGCTACACGACAGACATCAGGCCCCAGCATTTT. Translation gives CASSYTTDIRPQHF.

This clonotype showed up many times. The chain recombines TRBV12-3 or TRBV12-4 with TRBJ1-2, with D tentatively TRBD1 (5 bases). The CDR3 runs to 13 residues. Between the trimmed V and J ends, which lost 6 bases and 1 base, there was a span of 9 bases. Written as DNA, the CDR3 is TGTGCCAGCAGCCAGGGACTTAACTATGGCTACACCTTC. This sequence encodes CASSQGLNYGYTF.

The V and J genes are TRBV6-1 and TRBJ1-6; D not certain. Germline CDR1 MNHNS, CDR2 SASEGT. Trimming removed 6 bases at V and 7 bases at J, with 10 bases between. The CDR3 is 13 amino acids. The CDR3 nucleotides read TGTGCCAGCAGACCTGGGTCAAATTCACCCCTCCACTTT. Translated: CASRPGSNSPLHF.

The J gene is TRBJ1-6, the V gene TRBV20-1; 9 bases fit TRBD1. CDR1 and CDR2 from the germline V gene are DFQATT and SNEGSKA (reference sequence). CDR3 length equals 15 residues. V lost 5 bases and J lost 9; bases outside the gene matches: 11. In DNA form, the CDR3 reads TGCAGTGCTTCGACAGGGGGTAGTTGGGGTTCACCCCTCCACTTT. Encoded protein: CSASTGGSWGSPLHF.

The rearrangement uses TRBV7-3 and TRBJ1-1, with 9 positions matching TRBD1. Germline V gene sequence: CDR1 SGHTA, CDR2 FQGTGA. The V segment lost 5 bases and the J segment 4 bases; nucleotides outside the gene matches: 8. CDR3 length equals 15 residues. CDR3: CASSPGTGWATEAFF. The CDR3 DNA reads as TGTGCCAGCAGCCCCGGGACAGGGTGGGCCACTGAAGCTTTCTTT.

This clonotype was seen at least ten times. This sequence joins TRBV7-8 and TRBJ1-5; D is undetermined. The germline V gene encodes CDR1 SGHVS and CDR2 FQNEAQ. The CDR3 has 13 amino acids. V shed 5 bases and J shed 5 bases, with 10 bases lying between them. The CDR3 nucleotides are TGTGCCAGCAGCCTCGCGGTTTATCAGCCCCAGCATTTT. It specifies CASSLAVYQPQHF.

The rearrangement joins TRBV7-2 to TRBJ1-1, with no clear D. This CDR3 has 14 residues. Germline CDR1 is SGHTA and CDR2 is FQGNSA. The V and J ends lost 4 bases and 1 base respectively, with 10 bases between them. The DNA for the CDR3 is TGTGCCAGCAGCTCTACCGGACCGAACACTGAAGCTTTCTTT. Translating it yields CASSSTGPNTEAFF.

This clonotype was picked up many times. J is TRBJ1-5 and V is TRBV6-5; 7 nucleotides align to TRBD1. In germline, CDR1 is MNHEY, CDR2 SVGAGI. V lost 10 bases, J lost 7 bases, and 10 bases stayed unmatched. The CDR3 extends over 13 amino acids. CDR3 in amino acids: CAMSTGIGQPQHF. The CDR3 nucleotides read TGTGCCATGTCGACAGGGATCGGGCAGCCCCAGCATTTT.

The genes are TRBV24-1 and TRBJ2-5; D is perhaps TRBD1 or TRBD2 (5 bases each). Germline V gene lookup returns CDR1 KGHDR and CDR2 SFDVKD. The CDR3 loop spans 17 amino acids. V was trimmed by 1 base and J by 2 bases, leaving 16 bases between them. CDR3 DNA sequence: TGTGCCACCAGTGATTTAAGGGACGAGGCTTTACAAGAGACCCAGTACTTC. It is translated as CATSDLRDEALQETQYF.

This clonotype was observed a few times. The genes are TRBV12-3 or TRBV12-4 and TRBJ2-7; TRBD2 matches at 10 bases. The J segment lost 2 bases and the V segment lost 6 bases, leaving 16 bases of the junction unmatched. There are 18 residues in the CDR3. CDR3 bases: TGTGCCAGCAGCTCGCTCGGGCGCAGCGGGAGGGAGCCCTACGAGCAGTACTTC. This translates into CASSSLGRSGREPYEQYF.

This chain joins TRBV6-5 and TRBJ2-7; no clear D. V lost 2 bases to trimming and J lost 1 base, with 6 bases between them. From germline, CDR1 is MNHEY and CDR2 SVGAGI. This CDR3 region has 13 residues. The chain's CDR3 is CASSYKESYEQYF. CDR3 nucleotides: TGTGCCAGCAGTTACAAGGAATCCTACGAGCAGTACTTC.

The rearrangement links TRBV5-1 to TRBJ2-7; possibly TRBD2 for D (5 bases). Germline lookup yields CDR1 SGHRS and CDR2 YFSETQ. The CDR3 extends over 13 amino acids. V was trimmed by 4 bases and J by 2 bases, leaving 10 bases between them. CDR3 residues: CASSLDFTYEQYF. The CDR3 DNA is TGCGCCAGCAGCCTGGACTTCACCTACGAGCAGTACTTC.

In nucleotides, the CDR3 is TGTGCCAGCAGCTTAGGAACCAGGATATCTAACTATGGCTACACCTTC. This translates into CASSLGTRISNYGYTF. The chain joins TRBV11-2 to TRBJ1-2; D not resolved. The CDR3 is 16 amino acids. V dropped 1 base and J dropped 0 bases, with 12 bases sitting between them. Per the germline V gene, CDR1 is SGHAT and CDR2 is FQNNGV.

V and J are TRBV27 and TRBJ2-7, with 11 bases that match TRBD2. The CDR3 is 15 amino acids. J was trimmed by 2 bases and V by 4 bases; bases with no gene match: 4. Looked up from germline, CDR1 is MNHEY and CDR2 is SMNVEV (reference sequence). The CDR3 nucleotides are TGTGCCAGCAGTTGGGTAGCGGGAGGGCCCTACGAGCAGTACTTC. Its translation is CASSWVAGGPYEQYF.

The CDR3: CACRGRDGYTF. CDR3 coding DNA: TGTGCCTGTAGAGGGCGGGATGGCTACACCTTC. The chain has TRBV30 and TRBJ1-2; D remains ambiguous. The CDR3 runs to 11 residues. Germline lookup yields CDR1 GTSNPN and CDR2 SVGIG (reference sequence). Deletions cut 6 bases from V and 6 bases from J, with 11 bases between.

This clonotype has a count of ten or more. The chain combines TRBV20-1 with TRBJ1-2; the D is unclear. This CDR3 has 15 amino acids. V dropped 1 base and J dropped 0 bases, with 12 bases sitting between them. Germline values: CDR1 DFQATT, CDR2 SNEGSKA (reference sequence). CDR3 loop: CSARVARVANYGYTF. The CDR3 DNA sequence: TGCAGTGCTAGAGTTGCCCGGGTTGCTAACTATGGCTACACCTTC.

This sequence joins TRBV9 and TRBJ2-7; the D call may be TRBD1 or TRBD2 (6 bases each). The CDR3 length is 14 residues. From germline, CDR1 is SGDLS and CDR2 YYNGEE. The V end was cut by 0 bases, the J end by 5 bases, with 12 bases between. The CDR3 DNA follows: TGTGCCAGCAGCGTAGGGGGGGCGGGCGACGAGCAGTACTTC. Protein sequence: CASSVGGAGDEQYF.

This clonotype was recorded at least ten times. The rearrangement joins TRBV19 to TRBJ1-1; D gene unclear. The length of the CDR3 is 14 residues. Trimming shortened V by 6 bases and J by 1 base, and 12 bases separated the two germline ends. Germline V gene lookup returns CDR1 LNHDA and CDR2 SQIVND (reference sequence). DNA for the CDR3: TGTGCCAGTAGCCCGGTGTTCCCGAACACTGAAGCTTTCTTT. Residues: CASSPVFPNTEAFF. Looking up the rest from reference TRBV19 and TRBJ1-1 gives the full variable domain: DGGITQSPKYLFRKEGQNVTLSCEQNLNHDAMYWYRQDPGQGLRLIYYSQIVNDFQKGDIAEGYSVSREKKESFPLTVTSAQKNPTAFYLCASSPVFPNTEAFFGQGTRLTVV.

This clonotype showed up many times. This CDR3 is CASSLVGQGTQPQHF. In DNA form, the CDR3 reads TGTGCCAGCAGCTTAGTCGGACAGGGTACACAGCCCCAGCATTTT. The chain carries TRBV11-3 and TRBJ1-5; TRBD1 matches at 8 bases. J was trimmed by 7 bases and V by 1 base; bases with no gene match: 6. The CDR3 extends over 15 amino acids. CDR1 SGHNT and CDR2 YENEEA come from the germline V gene. Based on the CDR3 plus reference TRBV11-3 and TRBJ1-5, the full variable domain is EAGVVQSPRYKIIEKKQPVAFWCNPISGHNTLYWYLQNLGQGPELLIRYENEEAVDDSQLPKDRFSAERLKGVDSTLKIQPAELGDSAVYLCASSLVGQGTQPQHFGDGTRLSIL.

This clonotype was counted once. The CDR3: CASRERESTEAFF. The CDR3 DNA sequence: TGTGCCAGCAGGGAACGCGAGAGCACTGAAGCTTTCTTT. The chain links TRBV25-1 to TRBJ1-1; D remains ambiguous. Germline lookup yields CDR1 MGHDK and CDR2 SYGVNS. This CDR3 has 13 amino acids. V lost 6 bases to trimming and J lost 4 bases, with 12 bases between them.

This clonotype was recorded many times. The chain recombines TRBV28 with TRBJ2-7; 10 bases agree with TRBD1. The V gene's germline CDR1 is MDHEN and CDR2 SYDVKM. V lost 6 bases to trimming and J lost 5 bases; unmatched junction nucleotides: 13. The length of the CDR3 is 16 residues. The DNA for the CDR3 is TGTGCCAGCAGGGAGGTAAAGGGACAGGGGTTGAACGAGCAGTACTTC. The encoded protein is CASREVKGQGLNEQYF.

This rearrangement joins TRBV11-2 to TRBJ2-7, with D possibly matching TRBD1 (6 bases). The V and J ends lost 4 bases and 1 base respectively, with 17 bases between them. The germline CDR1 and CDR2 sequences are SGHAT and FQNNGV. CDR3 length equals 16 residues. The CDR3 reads CASSSVSAGTSYEQYF. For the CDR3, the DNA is TGTGCCAGCAGCTCCGTCTCGGCAGGGACATCCTACGAGCAGTACTTC.

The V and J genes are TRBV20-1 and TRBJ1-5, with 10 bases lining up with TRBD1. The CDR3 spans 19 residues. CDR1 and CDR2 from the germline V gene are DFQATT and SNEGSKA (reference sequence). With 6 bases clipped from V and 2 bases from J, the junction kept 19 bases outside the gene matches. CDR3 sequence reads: CSAPLVRDRGAIRNQPQHF. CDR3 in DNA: TGCAGTGCCCCTTTGGTCCGGGACAGGGGTGCTATACGCAATCAGCCCCAGCATTTT.

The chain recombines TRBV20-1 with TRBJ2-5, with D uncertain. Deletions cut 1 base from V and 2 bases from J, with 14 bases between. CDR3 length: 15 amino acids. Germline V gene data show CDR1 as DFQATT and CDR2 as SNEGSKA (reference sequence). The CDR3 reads CSARAGSTEQETQYF. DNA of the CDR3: TGCAGTGCTAGAGCTGGGTCCACCGAACAAGAGACCCAGTACTTC.

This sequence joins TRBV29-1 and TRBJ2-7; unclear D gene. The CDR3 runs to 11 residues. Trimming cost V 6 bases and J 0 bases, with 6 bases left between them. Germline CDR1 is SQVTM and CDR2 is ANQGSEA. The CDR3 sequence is CSVTDSYEQYF. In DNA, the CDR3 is TGCAGCGTAACCGACTCCTACGAGCAGTACTTC.

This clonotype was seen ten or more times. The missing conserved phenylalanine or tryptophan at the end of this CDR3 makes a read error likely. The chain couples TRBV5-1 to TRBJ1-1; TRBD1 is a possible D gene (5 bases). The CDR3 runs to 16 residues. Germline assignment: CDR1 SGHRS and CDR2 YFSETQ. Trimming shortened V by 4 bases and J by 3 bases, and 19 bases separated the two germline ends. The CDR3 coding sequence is TGCGCCAGCAGCCAACGGGACGGGTCAAGGGACACTGAAGCTTTCTCT. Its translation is CASSQRDGSRDTEAFS.

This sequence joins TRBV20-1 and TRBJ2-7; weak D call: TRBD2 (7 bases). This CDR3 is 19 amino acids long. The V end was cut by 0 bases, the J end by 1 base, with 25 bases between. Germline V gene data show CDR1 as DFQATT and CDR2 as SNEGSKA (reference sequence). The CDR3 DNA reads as TGCAGTGCTAGAGATCTAAAATTGGGGGGGCTAGCGCCTTCCTACGAGCAGTACTTC. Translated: CSARDLKLGGLAPSYEQYF.

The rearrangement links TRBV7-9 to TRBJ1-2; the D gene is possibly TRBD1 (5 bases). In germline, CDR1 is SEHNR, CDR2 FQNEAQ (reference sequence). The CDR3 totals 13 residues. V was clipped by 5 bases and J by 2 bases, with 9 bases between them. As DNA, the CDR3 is TGTGCCAGCAGCCCGACAGCGAACTATGGCTACACCTTC. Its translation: CASSPTANYGYTF.